This T cell receptor beta chain was sequenced in a study of beta chain features in type 1 diabetes. General study results and limits: Shorter TCRB CDR3s, moderately but significantly so, were found in Type 1 diabetes patients in all four CD4+ subsets. Patients' naive, central memory and regulatory TCRB repertoires appeared more alike than those of healthy donors. Patients and controls would be equally affected if PCR favored shorter templates.

Comment on this clone: Its matching antigen is unknown.

Sequenced material consisted of expressed TCRB transcripts (all of the isolated RNA was reverse transcribed). The table came from immunoSEQ multiplex PCR; TCRdb's copy has only in-frame clones and leaves some out. Among about 40,000 clones listed, 50% were seen once. Naive, central memory, regulatory and stem cell-like memory cells within the CD4+ compartment were sorted using CD45RO/CCR7/CD25/CD127/CD95/CD27. This CDR3 has 15 amino acids. The ends were cut back, 7 bases at V and 1 base at J, with 14 bases in the middle. CDR1 is MNHNS, CDR2 SASEGT, per germline. This TCR came from a woman aged 25-40 years in good health. The chain joins TRBV6-1 to TRBJ1-5; TRBD1 is a possible D gene (6 bases). Sample: stem cell memory CD4+ T cells from blood. This chain's CDR3 is CASTRSDSSNQPQHF. CDR3 DNA sequence: TGTGCCAGCACGAGATCGGACAGCAGCAATCAGCCCCAGCATTTT.